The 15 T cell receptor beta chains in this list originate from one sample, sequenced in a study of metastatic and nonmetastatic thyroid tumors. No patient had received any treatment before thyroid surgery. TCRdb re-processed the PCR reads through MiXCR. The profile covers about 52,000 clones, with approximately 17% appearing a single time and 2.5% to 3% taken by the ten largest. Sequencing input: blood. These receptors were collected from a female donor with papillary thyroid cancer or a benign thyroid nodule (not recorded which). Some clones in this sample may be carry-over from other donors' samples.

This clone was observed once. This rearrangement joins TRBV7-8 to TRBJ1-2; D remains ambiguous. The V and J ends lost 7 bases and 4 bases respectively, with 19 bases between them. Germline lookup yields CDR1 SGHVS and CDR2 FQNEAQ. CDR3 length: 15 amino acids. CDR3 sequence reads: CASIPSESTCYGYTF. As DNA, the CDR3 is TGTGCCAGCATCCCCTCGGAGTCCACCTGCTATGGCTACACCTTC.

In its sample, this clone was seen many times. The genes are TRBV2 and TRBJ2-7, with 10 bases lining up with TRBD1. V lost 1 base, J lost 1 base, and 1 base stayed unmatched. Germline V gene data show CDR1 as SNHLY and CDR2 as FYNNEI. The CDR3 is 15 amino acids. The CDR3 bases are TGTGCCAGCAGTGAAGAGGACAGGGGGTCCTACGAGCAGTACTTC. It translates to CASSEEDRGSYEQYF. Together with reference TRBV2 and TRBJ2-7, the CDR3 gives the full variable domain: EPEVTQTPSHQVTQMGQEVILRCVPISNHLYFYWYRQILGQKVEFLVSFYNNEISEKSEIFDDQFSVERPDGSNFTLKIRSTKLEDSAMYFCASSEEDRGSYEQYFGPGTRLTVT.

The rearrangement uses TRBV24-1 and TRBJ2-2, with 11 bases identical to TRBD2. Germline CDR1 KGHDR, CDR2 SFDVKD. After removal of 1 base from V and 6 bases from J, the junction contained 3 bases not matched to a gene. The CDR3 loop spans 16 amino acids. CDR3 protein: CATSDFSGRAAGELFF. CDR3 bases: TGTGCCACCAGTGATTTTAGCGGGAGGGCCGCCGGGGAGCTGTTTTTT.

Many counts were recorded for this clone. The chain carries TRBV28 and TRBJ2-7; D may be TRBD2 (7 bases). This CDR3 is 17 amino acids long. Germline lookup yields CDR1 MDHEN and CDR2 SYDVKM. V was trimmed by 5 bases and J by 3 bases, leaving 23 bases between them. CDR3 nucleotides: TGTGCCAGCAGTACCAGACCAGAGGGGGGGAGAGGCTACGAGCAGTACTTC. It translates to CASSTRPEGGRGYEQYF.

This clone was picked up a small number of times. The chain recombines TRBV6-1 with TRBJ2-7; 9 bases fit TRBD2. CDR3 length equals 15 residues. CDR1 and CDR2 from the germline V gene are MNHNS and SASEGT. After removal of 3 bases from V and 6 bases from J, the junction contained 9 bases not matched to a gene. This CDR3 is CASSDAAGGPGEQYF. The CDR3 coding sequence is TGTGCCAGCAGTGACGCCGCGGGAGGGCCTGGCGAGCAGTACTTC.

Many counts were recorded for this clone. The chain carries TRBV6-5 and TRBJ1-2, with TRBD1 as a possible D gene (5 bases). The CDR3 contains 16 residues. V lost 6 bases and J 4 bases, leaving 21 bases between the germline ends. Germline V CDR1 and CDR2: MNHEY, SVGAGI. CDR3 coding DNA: TGTGCCAGCAGCCTACTCGGGGACTCCTGGGGCTATGGCTACACCTTC. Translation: CASSLLGDSWGYGYTF.

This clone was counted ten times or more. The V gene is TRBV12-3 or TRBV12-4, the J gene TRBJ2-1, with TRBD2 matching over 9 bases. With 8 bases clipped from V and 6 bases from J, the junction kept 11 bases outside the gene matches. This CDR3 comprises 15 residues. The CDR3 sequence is CASARLAGSGNEQFF. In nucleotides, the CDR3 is TGTGCCAGCGCAAGGCTAGCGGGATCTGGCAATGAGCAGTTCTTC.

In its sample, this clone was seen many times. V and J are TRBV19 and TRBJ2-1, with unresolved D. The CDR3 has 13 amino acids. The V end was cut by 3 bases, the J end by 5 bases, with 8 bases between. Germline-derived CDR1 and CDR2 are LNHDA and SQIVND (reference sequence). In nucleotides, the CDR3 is TGTGCCAGTAGTATGTTTAGAGACAATGAGCAGTTCTTC. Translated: CASSMFRDNEQFF. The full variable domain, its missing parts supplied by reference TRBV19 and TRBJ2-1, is DGGITQSPKYLFRKEGQNVTLSCEQNLNHDAMYWYRQDPGQGLRLIYYSQIVNDFQKGDIAEGYSVSREKKESFPLTVTSAQKNPTAFYLCASSMFRDNEQFFGPGTRLTVL.

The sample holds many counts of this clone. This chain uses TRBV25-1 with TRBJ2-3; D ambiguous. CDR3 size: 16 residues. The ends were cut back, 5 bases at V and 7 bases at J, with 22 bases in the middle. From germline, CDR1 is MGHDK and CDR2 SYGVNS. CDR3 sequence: CASSPASVMVANTQYF. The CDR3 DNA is TGTGCCAGCAGTCCAGCATCTGTGATGGTTGCTAATACGCAGTATTTT.

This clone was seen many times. The DNA of the CDR3 is TGTGCCAGTAGTACTCTACAGGGGGCGATGAACACTGAAGCTTTCTTT. Translated: CASSTLQGAMNTEAFF. The genes are TRBV19 and TRBJ1-1; TRBD1 matches at 9 bases. The CDR3 has 16 residues. Trimming at V came to 4 bases and at J to 0 bases, leaving 6 bases not matched to a gene. Germline assignment: CDR1 LNHDA and CDR2 SQIVND (reference sequence).

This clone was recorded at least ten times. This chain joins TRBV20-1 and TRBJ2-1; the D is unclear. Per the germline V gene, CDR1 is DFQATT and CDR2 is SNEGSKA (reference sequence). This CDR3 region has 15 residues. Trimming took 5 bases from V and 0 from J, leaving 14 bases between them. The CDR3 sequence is CSASNLRSSYNEQFF. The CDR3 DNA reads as TGCAGTGCTTCAAACCTTAGGAGCTCCTACAATGAGCAGTTCTTC.

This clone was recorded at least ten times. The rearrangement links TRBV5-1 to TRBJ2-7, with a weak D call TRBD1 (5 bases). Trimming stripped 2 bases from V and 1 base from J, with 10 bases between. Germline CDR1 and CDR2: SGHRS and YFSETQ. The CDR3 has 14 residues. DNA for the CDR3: TGCGCCAGCAGCTTCTCGACAGAATCCTACGAGCAGTACTTC. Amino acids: CASSFSTESYEQYF.

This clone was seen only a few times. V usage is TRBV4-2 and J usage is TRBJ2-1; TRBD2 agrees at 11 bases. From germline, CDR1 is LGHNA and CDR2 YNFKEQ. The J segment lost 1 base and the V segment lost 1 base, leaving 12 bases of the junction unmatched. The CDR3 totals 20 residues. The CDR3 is CASSQGTVGLAANSYNEQFF. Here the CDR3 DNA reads TGTGCCAGCAGCCAAGGTACGGTGGGACTAGCGGCAAATTCCTACAATGAGCAGTTCTTC.

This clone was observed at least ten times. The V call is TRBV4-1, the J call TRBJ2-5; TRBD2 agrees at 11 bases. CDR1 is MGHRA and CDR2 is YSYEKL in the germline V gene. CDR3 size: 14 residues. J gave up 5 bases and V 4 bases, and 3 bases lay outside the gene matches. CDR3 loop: CASSLTSGTETQYF. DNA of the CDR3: TGCGCCAGCAGCCTGACTAGCGGGACGGAGACCCAGTACTTC.

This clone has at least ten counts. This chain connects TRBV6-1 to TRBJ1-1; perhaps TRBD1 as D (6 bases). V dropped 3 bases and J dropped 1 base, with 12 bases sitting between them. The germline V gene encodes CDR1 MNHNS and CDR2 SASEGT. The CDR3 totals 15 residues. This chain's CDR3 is CASSEGRGGNTEAFF. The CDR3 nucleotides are TGTGCCAGCAGTGAGGGCAGGGGCGGGAACACTGAAGCTTTCTTT.